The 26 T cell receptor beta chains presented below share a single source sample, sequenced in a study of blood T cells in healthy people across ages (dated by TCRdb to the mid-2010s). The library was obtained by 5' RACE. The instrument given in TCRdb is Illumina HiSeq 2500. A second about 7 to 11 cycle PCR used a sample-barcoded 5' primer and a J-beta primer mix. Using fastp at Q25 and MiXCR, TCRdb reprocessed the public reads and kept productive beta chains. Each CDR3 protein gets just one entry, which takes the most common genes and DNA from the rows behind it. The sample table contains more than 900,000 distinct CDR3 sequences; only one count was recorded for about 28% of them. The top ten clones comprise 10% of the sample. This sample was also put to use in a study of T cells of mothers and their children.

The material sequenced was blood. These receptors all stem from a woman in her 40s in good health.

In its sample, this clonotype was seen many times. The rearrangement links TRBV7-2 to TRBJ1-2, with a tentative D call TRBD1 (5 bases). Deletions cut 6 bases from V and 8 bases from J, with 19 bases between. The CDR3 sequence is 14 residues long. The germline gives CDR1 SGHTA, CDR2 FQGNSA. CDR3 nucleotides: TGTGCCAGCAGTTCCGGGACTCAGGCAAGAGGCTACACCTTC. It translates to CASSSGTQARGYTF.

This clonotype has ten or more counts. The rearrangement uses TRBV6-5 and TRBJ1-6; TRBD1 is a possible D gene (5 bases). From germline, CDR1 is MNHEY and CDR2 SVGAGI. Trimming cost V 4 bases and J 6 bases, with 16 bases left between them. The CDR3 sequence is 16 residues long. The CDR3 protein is CASSWGDGAPNSPLHF. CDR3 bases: TGTGCCAGCAGTTGGGGGGACGGGGCCCCTAATTCACCCCTCCACTTT.

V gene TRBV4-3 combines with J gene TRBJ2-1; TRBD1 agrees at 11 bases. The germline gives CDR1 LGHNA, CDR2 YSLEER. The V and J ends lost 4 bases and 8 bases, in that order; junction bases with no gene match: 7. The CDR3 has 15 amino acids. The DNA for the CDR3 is TGCGCCAGCAGCCGTCTGGGGACAGGGGGGTATGAGCAGTTCTTC. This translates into CASSRLGTGGYEQFF.

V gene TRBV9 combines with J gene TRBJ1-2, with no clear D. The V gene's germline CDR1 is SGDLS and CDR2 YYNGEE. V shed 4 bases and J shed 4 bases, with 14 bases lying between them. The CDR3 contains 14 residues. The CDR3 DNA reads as TGTGCCAGCAGCCCCCTCGCCCCGGGCTATGGCTACACCTTC. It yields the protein CASSPLAPGYGYTF.

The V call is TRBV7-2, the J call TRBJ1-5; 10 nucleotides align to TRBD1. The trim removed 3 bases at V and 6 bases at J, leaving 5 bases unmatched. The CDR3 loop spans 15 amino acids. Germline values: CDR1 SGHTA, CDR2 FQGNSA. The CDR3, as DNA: TGTGCCAGCAGCTTCGGACAGGGGGGCTCTCAGCCCCAGCATTTT. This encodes CASSFGQGGSQPQHF.

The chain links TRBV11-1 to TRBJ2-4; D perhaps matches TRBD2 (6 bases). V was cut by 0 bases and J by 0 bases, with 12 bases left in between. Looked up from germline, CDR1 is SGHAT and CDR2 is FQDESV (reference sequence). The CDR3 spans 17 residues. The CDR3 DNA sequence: TGTGCCAGCAGCTTAGCGGGGGGAAGCCTAGCCAAAAACATTCAGTACTTC. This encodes CASSLAGGSLAKNIQYF.

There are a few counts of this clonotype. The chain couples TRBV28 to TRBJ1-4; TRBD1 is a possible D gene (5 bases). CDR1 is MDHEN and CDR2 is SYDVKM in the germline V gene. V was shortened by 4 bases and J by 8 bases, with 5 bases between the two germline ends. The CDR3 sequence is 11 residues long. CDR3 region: CASSWGEKLFF. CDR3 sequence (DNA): TGTGCCAGCAGTTGGGGGGAAAAACTGTTTTTT.

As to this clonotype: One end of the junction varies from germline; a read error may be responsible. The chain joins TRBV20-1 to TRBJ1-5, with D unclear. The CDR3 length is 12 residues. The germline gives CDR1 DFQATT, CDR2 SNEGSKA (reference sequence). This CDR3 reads CRARGSNQPQHF. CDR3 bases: TGCAGGGCTAGAGGTAGCAATCAGCCCCAGCATTTT.

The CDR3 spells CASSLRRDYRAQYF. DNA of the CDR3: TGCGCCAGCAGCCTCCGGCGGGACTACCGGGCCCAGTACTTC. V and J are TRBV5-1 and TRBJ2-5, with TRBD2 matching over 7 bases. Losses at the gene ends were 4 bases for V and 9 bases for J; bases not matched to a gene: 12. Germline CDR1 and CDR2: SGHRS and YFSETQ. This CDR3 has 14 amino acids.

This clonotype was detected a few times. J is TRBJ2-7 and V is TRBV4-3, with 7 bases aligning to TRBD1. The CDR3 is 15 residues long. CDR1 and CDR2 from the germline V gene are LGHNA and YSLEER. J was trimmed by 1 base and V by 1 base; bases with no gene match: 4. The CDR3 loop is CASSQGAGGSYEQYF. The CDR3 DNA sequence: TGCGCCAGCAGCCAAGGCGCAGGGGGATCCTACGAGCAGTACTTC.

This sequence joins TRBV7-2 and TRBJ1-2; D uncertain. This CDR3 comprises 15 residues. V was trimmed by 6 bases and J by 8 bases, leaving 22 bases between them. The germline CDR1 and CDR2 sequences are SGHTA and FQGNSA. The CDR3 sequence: CASSPPMTDSAGYTF. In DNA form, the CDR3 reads TGTGCCAGCAGTCCCCCGATGACGGACTCCGCGGGCTACACCTTC.

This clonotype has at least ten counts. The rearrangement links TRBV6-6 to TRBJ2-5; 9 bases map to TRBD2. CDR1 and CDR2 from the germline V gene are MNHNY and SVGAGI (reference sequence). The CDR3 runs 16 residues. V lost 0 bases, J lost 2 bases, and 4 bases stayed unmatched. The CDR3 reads CASSYSAGGRQETQYF. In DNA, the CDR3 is TGTGCCAGCAGTTACTCAGCGGGGGGTCGACAAGAGACCCAGTACTTC.

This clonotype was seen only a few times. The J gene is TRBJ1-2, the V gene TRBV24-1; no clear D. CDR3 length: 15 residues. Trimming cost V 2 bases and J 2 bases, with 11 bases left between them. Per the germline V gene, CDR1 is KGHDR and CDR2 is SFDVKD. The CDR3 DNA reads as TGTGCCACCAGTGATTCCCGGATTCCCAACTATGGCTACACCTTC. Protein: CATSDSRIPNYGYTF.

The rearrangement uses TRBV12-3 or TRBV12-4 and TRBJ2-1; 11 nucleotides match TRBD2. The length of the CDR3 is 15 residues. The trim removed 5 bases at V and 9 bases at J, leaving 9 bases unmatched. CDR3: CASSVLAGVSGEQFF. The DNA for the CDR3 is TGTGCCAGCAGTGTACTAGCGGGGGTTAGCGGTGAGCAGTTCTTC.

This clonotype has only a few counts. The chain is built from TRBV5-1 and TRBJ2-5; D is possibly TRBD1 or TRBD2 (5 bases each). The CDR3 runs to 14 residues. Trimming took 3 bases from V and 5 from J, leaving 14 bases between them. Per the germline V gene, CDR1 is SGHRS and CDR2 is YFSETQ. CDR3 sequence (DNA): TGCGCCAGCAGCTCTGGACGGGGCGGGGAGACCCAGTACTTC. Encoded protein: CASSSGRGGETQYF.

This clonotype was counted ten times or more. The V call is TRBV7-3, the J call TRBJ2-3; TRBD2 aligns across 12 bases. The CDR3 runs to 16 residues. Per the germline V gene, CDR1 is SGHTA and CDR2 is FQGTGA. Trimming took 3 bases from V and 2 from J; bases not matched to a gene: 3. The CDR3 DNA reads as TGTGCCAGCAGCTTTGGACTAGCGGGGAACACAGATACGCAGTATTTT. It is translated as CASSFGLAGNTDTQYF. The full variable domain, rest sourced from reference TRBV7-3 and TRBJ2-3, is GAGVSQTPSNKVTEKGKYVELRCDPISGHTALYWYRQSLGQGPEFLIYFQGTGAADDSGLPNDRFFAVRPEGSVSTLKIQRTERGDSAVYLCASSFGLAGNTDTQYFGPGTRLTVL.

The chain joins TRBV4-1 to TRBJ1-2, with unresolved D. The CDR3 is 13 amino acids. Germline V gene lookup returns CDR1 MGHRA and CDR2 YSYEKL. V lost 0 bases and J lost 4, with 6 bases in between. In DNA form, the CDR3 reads TGCGCCAGCAGCCAAGAGGGCTTCTATGGCTACACCTTC. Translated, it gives CASSQEGFYGYTF.

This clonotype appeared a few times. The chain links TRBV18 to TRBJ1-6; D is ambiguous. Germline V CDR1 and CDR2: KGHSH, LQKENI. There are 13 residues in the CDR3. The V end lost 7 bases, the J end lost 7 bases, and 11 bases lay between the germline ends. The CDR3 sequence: CASYSTENSPLHF. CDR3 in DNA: TGTGCCAGCTATAGTACAGAGAATTCACCCCTCCACTTT.

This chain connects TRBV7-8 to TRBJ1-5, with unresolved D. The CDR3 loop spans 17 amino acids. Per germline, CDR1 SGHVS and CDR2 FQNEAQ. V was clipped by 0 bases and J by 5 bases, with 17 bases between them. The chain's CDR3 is CASSLANHREGYQPQHF. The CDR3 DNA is TGTGCCAGCAGCTTAGCGAACCATCGGGAGGGATATCAGCCCCAGCATTTT.

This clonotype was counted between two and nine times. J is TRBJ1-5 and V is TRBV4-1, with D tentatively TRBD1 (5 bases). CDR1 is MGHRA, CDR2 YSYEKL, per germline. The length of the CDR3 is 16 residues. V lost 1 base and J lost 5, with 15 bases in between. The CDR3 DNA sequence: TGCGCCAGCAGCCAAGGTTCAGGGTCGGTGTATCAGCCCCAGCATTTT. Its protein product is CASSQGSGSVYQPQHF.

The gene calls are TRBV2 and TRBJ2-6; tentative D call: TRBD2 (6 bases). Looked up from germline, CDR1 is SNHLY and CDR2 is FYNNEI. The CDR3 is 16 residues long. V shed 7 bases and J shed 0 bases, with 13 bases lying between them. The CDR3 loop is CASIRRDPSGANVLTF. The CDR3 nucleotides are TGTGCCAGCATTAGGAGGGACCCCTCTGGGGCCAACGTCCTGACTTTC. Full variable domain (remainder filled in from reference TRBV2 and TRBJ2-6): EPEVTQTPSHQVTQMGQEVILRCVPISNHLYFYWYRQILGQKVEFLVSFYNNEISEKSEIFDDQFSVERPDGSNFTLKIRSTKLEDSAMYFCASIRRDPSGANVLTFGAGSRLTVL.

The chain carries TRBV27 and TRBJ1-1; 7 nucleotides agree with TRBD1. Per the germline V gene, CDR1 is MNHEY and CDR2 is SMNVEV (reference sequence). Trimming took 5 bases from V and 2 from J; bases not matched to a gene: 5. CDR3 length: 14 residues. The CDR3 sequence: CASSLGDSNTEAFF. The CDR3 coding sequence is TGTGCCAGCAGTCTCGGGGACAGCAACACTGAAGCTTTCTTT.

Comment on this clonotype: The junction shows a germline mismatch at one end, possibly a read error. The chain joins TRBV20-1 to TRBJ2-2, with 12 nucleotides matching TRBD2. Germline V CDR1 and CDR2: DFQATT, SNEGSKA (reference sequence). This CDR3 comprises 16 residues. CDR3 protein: CSAAPSGGGPTGELIF. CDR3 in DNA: TGCAGTGCCGCGCCTAGCGGGGGGGGACCAACCGGGGAGCTGATTTTT.

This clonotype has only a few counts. In DNA, the CDR3 is TGTGCCATCAGTGACGGGGGACAGGGGACGGAGCCCCAGCATTTT. This codes for CAISDGGQGTEPQHF. The chain employs TRBV10-3 and TRBJ1-5; 10 positions match TRBD1. Germline V CDR1 and CDR2: ENHRY, SYGVKD. V lost 3 bases, J lost 8 bases, and 7 bases stayed unmatched. The CDR3 is 15 amino acids.

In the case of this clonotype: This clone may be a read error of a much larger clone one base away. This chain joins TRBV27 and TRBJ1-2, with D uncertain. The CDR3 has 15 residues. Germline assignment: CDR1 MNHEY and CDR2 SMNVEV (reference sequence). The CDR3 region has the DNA TGTGCCAGCAGCCCGATCGGCAGCCCTAACCATGGCTACACCTTC. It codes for CASSPIGSPNHGYTF.

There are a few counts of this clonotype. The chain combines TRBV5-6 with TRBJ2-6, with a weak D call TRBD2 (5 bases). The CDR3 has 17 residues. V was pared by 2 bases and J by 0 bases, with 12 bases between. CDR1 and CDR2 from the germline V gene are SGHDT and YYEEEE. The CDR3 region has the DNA TGTGCCAGCAGCTTCGGAGGATGGAGCTCTGGGGCCAACGTCCTGACTTTC. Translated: CASSFGGWSSGANVLTF.